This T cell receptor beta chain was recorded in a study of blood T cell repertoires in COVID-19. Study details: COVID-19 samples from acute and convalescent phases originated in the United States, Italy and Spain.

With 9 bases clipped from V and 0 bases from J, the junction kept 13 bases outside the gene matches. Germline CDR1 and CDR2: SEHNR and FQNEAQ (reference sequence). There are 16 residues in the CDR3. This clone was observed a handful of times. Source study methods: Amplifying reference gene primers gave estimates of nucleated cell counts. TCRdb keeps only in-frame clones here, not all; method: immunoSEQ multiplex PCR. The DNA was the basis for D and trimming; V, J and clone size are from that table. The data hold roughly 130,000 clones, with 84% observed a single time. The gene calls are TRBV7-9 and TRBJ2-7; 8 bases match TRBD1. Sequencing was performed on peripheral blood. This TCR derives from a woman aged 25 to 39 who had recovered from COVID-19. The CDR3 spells CASQSLQGAISYEQYF. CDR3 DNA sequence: TGTGCCAGTCAATCACTTCAGGGGGCGATCTCCTACGAGCAGTACTTC.